The clone carrying this T cell receptor (beta chain) appeared a few times. The antigen is unknown. Every bit of the isolated RNA underwent reverse transcription, so sequencing read expressed TCRB transcripts. Data came from immunoSEQ multiplex PCR; TCRdb stores just in-frame clones and leaves some out. The sample holds around 710,000 clones; around 12% are singletons and the top ten take around 0.12%. The record originates from a study of beta chain features in type 1 diabetes. On the study more broadly: Healthy donors resembled patients in age, gender and cell yields. The study, taken as a whole, reports: The study found moderately but significantly shorter TCRB CDR3s in all four CD4+ subsets of Type 1 diabetes patients.

The V end was cut by 3 bases, the J end by 7 bases, with 15 bases between. From germline, CDR1 is MDHEN and CDR2 SYDVKM. CDR3 size: 15 residues. This TCR came from a man younger than 40 with type 1 diabetes. Sequencing was done on a sample of naive CD4+ T cells from blood. The chain has TRBV28 and TRBJ1-4; D perhaps matches TRBD1 (5 bases). CDR3 residues: CASSFSFQGAEKLFF. In nucleotides, the CDR3 is TGTGCCAGCAGTTTCTCTTTCCAGGGAGCTGAAAAACTGTTTTTT.